The rows below give T cell receptor beta chains drawn from one sample of a study of blood T cell repertoires in COVID-19. The data were produced by immunoSEQ multiplex PCR, yet TCRdb's version contains in-frame clones alone and is incomplete. Of roughly 340,000 clones in the sample, around 90% were seen once. Sequenced input: peripheral blood. These receptor sequences come from a woman under 30 who had recovered from COVID-19. CDR3s include the opening cysteine and the closing phenylalanine or tryptophan. The D gene is left open where the match is weak. The size entry is marked missing in some rows and otherwise reads once, few, many or a size class.

TRBD1,once,TRBV5-1,TRBJ1-1,TGCGCCAGCAGCCTGGGACAGGACCAGAACACTGAAGCTTTCTTT,CASSLGQDQNTEAFF
TRBD1,NA,TRBV28,TRBJ1-1,TGTGCCAGCAGTCAAACGGACAGGGGCAAAGCTTTCTTT,CASSQTDRGKAFF
TRBD2,NA,TRBV3-1/TRBV3-2,TRBJ2-5,TGTGCCAGCAGCCACCGACTAGCGGAATTCCAAGAGACCCAGTACTTC,CASSHRLAEFQETQYF
NA,NA,TRBV5-8,TRBJ1-2,TGTGCCAGCAGCTTGGTAACAGGCGGCTACACCTTC,CASSLVTGGYTF
NA,NA,TRBV7-2,TRBJ1-5,TGTGCCAGCACCGCCCCGGGGGGCGCGGGCAATCAGCCCCAGCATTTT,CASTAPGGAGNQPQHF
NA,NA,TRBV14,TRBJ1-1,TGTGCCAGCAGCCAAGATCTCCGGACAGTTGAAGCTTTCTTT,CASSQDLRTVEAFF
TRBD1,NA,TRBV7-2,TRBJ1-5,TGTGCCAGCAGCTTACGGCAGGGGGGACAGCCCCAGCATTTT,CASSLRQGGQPQHF
NA,NA,TRBV5-1,TRBJ2-3,TGCGCCAGCAGCTTGGCAGGGGCGGCGGATACGCAGTATTTT,CASSLAGAADTQYF
TRBD2,NA,TRBV5-4,TRBJ2-1,TGTGCCAGCAGCTTCCTAGCGGGAGACAATGAGCAGTTCTTC,CASSFLAGDNEQFF
NA,NA,TRBV7-9,TRBJ1-3,TGTGCCAGCAGCCATTCTAAACTGCTGTCTGGAAACACCATATATTTT,CASSHSKLLSGNTIYF
TRBD2,NA,TRBV5-6,TRBJ2-1,TGTGCCAGCAGCCTAGCGGGAGGGCTGGAGAATGAGCAGTTCTTC,CASSLAGGLENEQFF
NA,NA,TRBV7-2,TRBJ1-5,TGTGCCAGCAGCCCTCGATTGGGGGCCAATCAGCCCCAGCATTTT,CASSPRLGANQPQHF
NA,NA,TRBV7-9,TRBJ2-1,TGTGCCAGCAGCTCGACCTCAGCGGAACACGACCATGAGCAGTTCTTC,CASSSTSAEHDHEQFF
NA,NA,TRBV5-6,TRBJ2-3,TGTGCCAGCAGCTTCCTTTCAGATACGCAGTATTTT,CASSFLSDTQYF
TRBD1,NA,TRBV5-1,TRBJ1-5,TGCGCCAGCCCCGGACAGGGGAGACAGCCCCAGCATTTT,CASPGQGRQPQHF
NA,NA,TRBV7-2,TRBJ1-2,TGTGCCAGCAGCTTACGGCAGGGGCTGGGAGGCTACACCTTC,CASSLRQGLGGYTF
TRBD1,NA,TRBV19,TRBJ1-2,TGTGCCAGTACCGCCGACAGGGCGATTGCCTATGGCTACACCTTC,CASTADRAIAYGYTF
NA,NA,TRBV7-2,TRBJ1-2,TGTGCCAGCAGCTTAGACGGGATGGCTAACTATGGCTACACCTTC,CASSLDGMANYGYTF
NA,many,TRBV18,TRBJ1-2,TGTGCCAGCTCACCTGCGGGGGCAGGCTATGGCTACACCTTC,CASSPAGAGYGYTF
NA,NA,TRBV7-6,TRBJ2-3,TGTGCCAGCAGCACCACGGGAGATACGCAGTATTTT,CASSTTGDTQYF
NA,once,TRBV5-4,TRBJ1-6,TGTGCCAGCAGCTCTACGCATTTGGCACCCCTCCACTTT,CASSSTHLAPLHF
TRBD1,NA,TRBV5-4,TRBJ2-1,TGTGCCAGCAGTTTGCGGGCAGGGGGCGCAGGAAATGAGCAGTTCTTC,CASSLRAGGAGNEQFF
NA,once,TRBV6-2/TRBV6-3,TRBJ1-5,TGTGCCAGCAGCCAGACCGGGGAAGTAAGGAATCAGCCCCAGCATTTT,CASSQTGEVRNQPQHF
TRBD1,NA,TRBV7-8,TRBJ1-5,TGTGCCAGCAGCTTAGAAATTTGGGACAGGGGGTTCAATCAGCCCCAGCATTTT,CASSLEIWDRGFNQPQHF
NA,NA,TRBV5-1,TRBJ2-2,TGCGCCAGCAGCCCCGCTACCGAGGGCGGGGAGCTGTTTTTT,CASSPATEGGELFF
TRBD1,NA,TRBV18,TRBJ1-1,TGTGCCAGCTCACCTGACAGGGTGAGGGACACTGAAGCTTTCTTT,CASSPDRVRDTEAFF
TRBD1,NA,TRBV6-2/TRBV6-3,TRBJ1-2,TGTGCCAGCAGTCCCCCCGGGACAGATCAGCGATTTTTGTTCTATGGCTACACCTTC,CASSPPGTDQRFLFYGYTF
TRBD2,once,TRBV13,TRBJ2-3,TGTGCCAGCTTGGATAGCGGGACTAGCACAGATACGCAGTATTTT,CASLDSGTSTDTQYF
TRBD2,NA,TRBV30,TRBJ2-2,TGTGCCTGGGGGACTAGCGCCGGGGAGCTGTTTTTT,CAWGTSAGELFF